This T cell receptor (beta chain) emerged from a study of identical twins. CDR3 length equals 12 residues. The V segment lost 6 bases and the J segment 10 bases; nucleotides outside the gene matches: 5. This clonotype was seen ten or more times. Its matching antigen is unknown. With template switching, a universal primer site was added, and the cDNA carried unique molecular identifiers. TCRdb reprocessed the 5' RACE reads via MiXCR and lists one record per CDR3 protein. Among under 350,000 distinct CDR3 sequences listed, nearly 9.5% were seen once. Regarding the study as a whole: Findings came from cross-sectional statistics, without long-term follow-up of donors.

This same sample was also taken into another study, of yellow fever vaccine responses in identical twins. According to that study: Twins showed a vaccine T cell response that reportedly seemed partly convergent, partly personalized.

V is TRBV12-3 or TRBV12-4 and J is TRBJ2-1; 8 nucleotides align to TRBD1. Input material: CD8+ T cells sorted from blood. This TCR derives from a woman in her late teens or twenties in good health. CDR3 sequence: CASSQGQGEQFF. The CDR3 nucleotides are TGTGCCAGCAGCCAAGGACAGGGCGAGCAGTTCTTC.